This T cell receptor beta chain was found in a study of T cells in Graves' hyperthyroidism and ophthalmopathy (dated by TCRdb to the late 2010s). General notes on the study: Peripheral blood was collected at initial diagnosis, before any treatment. A discovery cohort of about a hundred patients, roughly 40 with Graves' ophthalmopathy and approximately 60 with stable Graves' hyperthyroidism, was used to find distinguishing TCR V-J signatures. Prospective prediction of ophthalmopathy was tested in an independent validation cohort of 18 to 20 hyperthyroidism patients and 15 to 17 patients who later progressed to ophthalmopathy. The 100 discovery patients were randomly divided into training and test sets at a 7:3 ratio. In roughly six Graves' hyperthyroidism patients, the study also compared T-cell repertoires from thyroid tissue with T-cell repertoires from blood. Following sampling, methimazole starting at 30 mg daily was given to hyperthyroidism patients, and high-dose intravenous methylprednisolone was given to ophthalmopathy patients. TCR Vbeta CDR3 sequencing of 120 to 150 peripheral blood samples (43 ophthalmopathy, roughly 74 hyperthyroidism and approximately 17 progressor patients) is reported in the paper.

What the study reported, not specific to this receptor: Ophthalmopathy was separated from stable hyperthyroidism by a 13 V-J signature model, with 85% to 90% sensitivity and roughly 81% specificity obtained in cross-validation and 80%/75% obtained in testing. Sample size was not statistically predetermined, and investigators were not blinded to group allocation. Most expanded thyroid clonotypes (frequency above 0.001) were also detected in blood, a finding suggesting that blood repertoires may reflect thyroid immune responses. In validation, the model predicted progression to ophthalmopathy with roughly 66% sensitivity and 72% to 85% specificity, a median of 6.5 months before onset.

This clonotype was found many times. The antigen it recognizes is unknown. No much larger clonotype is one base removed from it; base qualities were not supplied. Moderately to severely active disease, a Clinical Activity Score of at least 3, a NOSPECS grade of at least 4, and a duration under 3 months were present in ophthalmopathy patients. Exclusion was applied to patients with uncontrolled infections, other autoimmune diseases, pregnancy or lactation. Diagnoses were established on the basis of clinical symptoms, serum thyroxine and TRAb, thyroid ultrasound, and orbital computed tomography. PBMCs were separated from over 9 ml of fresh peripheral blood using Ficoll-Paque density gradient centrifugation. Trizol reagent was used to extract total RNA, and RNA quality was then checked on an Agilent 2100 Bioanalyzer. Amplification of TCR beta CDR3 regions was carried out from RNA transcripts. For the first round of RT-PCR on the TCR CDR3, the HTBI primer set was used together with the Qiagen OneStep RT-PCR kit. Libraries were constructed in a second round of multiplex PCR, after which size selection and purification were performed. The libraries were sequenced on an Illumina HiSeq2000 using paired-end 100 bp reads. The study's processing was this. SOAPnuke was used to process the raw data, throwing out any read that contained adapters or uncalled bases, had a mean Phred below 15, or lacked an exact constant-primer or identifier match. High-quality paired reads were merged with COPE v1.2.5, and unique nucleotide sequences were defined as clonotypes. MiTCR v1.1 was used to align clonotypes to the IMGT TRBV, TRBD and TRBJ reference segments. The analysis was restricted to V-J combinations with a frequency above 0.0001, which together covered just over 99% of the repertoires. A TCS score was defined as the ratio between F50 (clonal expansion) and ExV (chaos), using BLOSUM62-based TCRdist between CDR3 peptides within each V-J. Welch's t-statistics and random forest reduced around 510 V-J features to 10 to 15, which were used in a naive Bayes classifier (R e1071). The similarity between thyroid and blood repertoires was quantified using the Morisita-Horn index. Using fastp trimming at Q25 and MiXCR clonotype assembly, TCRdb reanalyzed the public sequencing data and kept in-frame beta chains. Entries that share a CDR3 protein sequence are merged under the most common genes and DNA. These V and J calls rely on TCRdb rather than the paper's analysis. The sample table contains roughly 560,000 distinct CDR3 sequences; only one count was recorded for roughly 15% of them. The ten largest clones take up approximately 4.3% of the sample.

For this chain, trimming is 6 bases at the V end and 2 bases at the J end, and the number of junction bases without a gene match is 7. Measured from the cysteine to the phenylalanine, the CDR3 is 15 residues long. Here the CDR3 DNA is all that survives: 45 bases in frame from base 1. CDR1 is given as MNHEY and CDR2 as SVGEGT, both from the germline V gene. The source material was blood. The chain employs TRBV6-2 or TRBV6-3 and TRBJ1-2; 9 central nucleotides agree with TRBD1. This receptor was identified in a woman between 40 and 55 years old with Graves' ophthalmopathy. The CDR3 region reads CASSNPGQGNYGYTF. At the DNA level, the sequence is TGTGCCAGCAGCAATCCAGGACAGGGGAACTATGGCTACACCTTC.